One sample yielded the 10 T cell receptor beta chains listed below, sequenced in a study of cytomegalovirus exposure and HLA in healthy donors. PCR used 60 Vbeta primers and 13 Jbeta primers. Profiling relied on immunoSEQ multiplex PCR, and the TCRdb table lists in-frame clones only, not all of them. Of around 200,000 clones in the sample, 84% were seen once. The material sequenced was PBMCs. These receptors originate from a woman aged 50 to 60 in good health and CMV-seropositive.

This clone occurred once. V usage is TRBV6-5 and J usage is TRBJ1-5; 9 nucleotides align to TRBD1. The CDR3 covers 15 residues. V shed 6 bases, J shed 4 bases, and the junction held 7 bases outside the gene matches. The germline CDR1 and CDR2 sequences are MNHEY and SVGAGI. CDR3 sequence reads: CASSSGTGSNQPQHF. For the CDR3, the DNA is TGTGCCAGCAGCTCCGGGACAGGGAGTAATCAGCCCCAGCATTTT.

The J gene is TRBJ1-2, the V gene TRBV4-2; D remains unclear. Germline V gene lookup returns CDR1 LGHNA and CDR2 YNFKEQ. The CDR3 consists of 14 residues. V was shortened by 0 bases and J by 2 bases, with 7 bases between the two germline ends. The CDR3 DNA reads as TGTGCCAGCAGCCAAGAGTCAGGAAACTATGGCTACACCTTC. This translates into CASSQESGNYGYTF.

The DNA for the CDR3 is TGTGCCAGCAGTTCGCTGGGGCGAATGAAAGAGCAGTACTTC. The encoded protein is CASSSLGRMKEQYF. This sequence joins TRBV27 and TRBJ2-7; tentatively, D is TRBD1 (5 bases). Trimming shortened V by 4 bases and J by 7 bases, and 17 bases separated the two germline ends. The CDR3 covers 14 residues. Germline V gene sequence: CDR1 MNHEY, CDR2 SMNVEV (reference sequence).

The rearrangement links TRBV30 to TRBJ1-1; D gene ambiguous. The germline V gene encodes CDR1 GTSNPN and CDR2 SVGIG (reference sequence). The CDR3 totals 12 residues. Trimming stripped 7 bases from V and 8 bases from J, with 17 bases between. The CDR3 DNA reads TGTGCCTCCCCTGGGTTAGGAGCCGAAGCTTTCTTT. Protein sequence: CASPGLGAEAFF.

V usage is TRBV6-5 and J usage is TRBJ1-5; TRBD1 is a possible D gene (6 bases). V lost 6 bases to trimming and J lost 0 bases, with 12 bases between them. The CDR3 is 15 residues long. Germline CDR1 reads MNHEY; CDR2 reads SVGAGI. This CDR3 reads CASRASGDSNQPQHF. CDR3 bases: TGTGCCAGCAGAGCCTCAGGGGATAGCAATCAGCCCCAGCATTTT.

With regard to this clone: A read error may produce the germline difference seen at one junction end. The chain couples TRBV7-9 to TRBJ2-2, with D tentatively TRBD1 (5 bases). The CDR3 runs to 16 residues. Germline values: CDR1 SEHNR, CDR2 FQNEAQ (reference sequence). The CDR3 region is CARSSPTRAVGGELFF. Here the CDR3 DNA reads TGTGCCAGAAGCTCTCCTACCAGGGCCGTGGGGGGGGAGCTGTTTTTT.

This clone occurred once. This sequence joins TRBV30 and TRBJ1-3; the D is unclear. Between the trimmed V and J ends, which lost 2 bases and 2 bases, there was a span of 10 bases. Germline V gene data show CDR1 as GTSNPN and CDR2 as SVGIG (reference sequence). The CDR3 spans 14 residues. The CDR3 here is CAWSNREAGNTIYF. The CDR3 nucleotides are TGTGCCTGGAGTAACCGGGAAGCTGGAAACACCATATATTTT.

The chain employs TRBV4-1 and TRBJ1-5; D may be TRBD1 (6 bases). Trimming removed 5 bases from V and 0 bases from J, with 11 bases in between. The germline V gene encodes CDR1 MGHRA and CDR2 YSYEKL. The CDR3 totals 15 residues. The CDR3 sequence is CASSKQGNSNQPQHF. The CDR3 coding sequence is TGCGCCAGCAGCAAACAGGGAAATAGCAATCAGCCCCAGCATTTT.

In its sample, this clone was seen once. V usage is TRBV7-3 and J usage is TRBJ2-3; 11 bases match TRBD2. The CDR3 sequence is 15 residues long. Germline loops: CDR1 SGHTA, CDR2 FQGTGA. Trimming cost V 5 bases and J 1 base; bases outside gene matches: 2. The CDR3 nucleotides are TGTGCCAGCAGCAAACTAGCGGGGGGCACAGATACGCAGTATTTT. Protein product: CASSKLAGGTDTQYF.

Turning to this clone: Relative to the germline gene, one junction end is altered; a read error may explain this. V and J are TRBV5-4 and TRBJ2-5, with 7 bases identical to TRBD2. CDR1 and CDR2 (germline): SGHNT, YYREEE (reference sequence). This CDR3 is 15 amino acids long. CDR3 sequence reads: CTSSRGELGEETQYF. CDR3 nucleotide sequence: TGTACCAGCAGCCGGGGGGAACTAGGGGAGGAGACCCAGTACTTC.